Shown below are 4 T cell receptor beta chains from a single sample sequenced in a study of OX40 agonist ivuxolimab in advanced cancers. This table comes from immunoSEQ multiplex PCR, and its TCRdb copy is limited to in-frame clones, with some not included. The table has some 77,000 clones, 80% to 95% seen once. The specimen comprised CD4+ or CD8+ T cells sorted from blood, sampled in a trial of the OX40 agonist ivuxolimab. These receptor sequences come from an adult with an advanced solid tumor such as melanoma, head and neck, liver or kidney cancer.

V is TRBV5-6 and J is TRBJ1-2; unclear D gene. This CDR3 comprises 15 residues. Germline lookup yields CDR1 SGHDT and CDR2 YYEEEE. V shed 3 bases and J shed 5 bases, with 17 bases lying between them. Here the CDR3 reads CASSSPTEGRYGYTF. The CDR3 DNA is TGTGCCAGCAGCTCCCCCACGGAGGGAAGGTATGGCTACACCTTC.

This sequence joins TRBV4-1 and TRBJ2-7, with TRBD1 matching 10 bases. Germline trimming cut 0 bases from V and 3 bases from J; bases unmatched to any gene: 11. Per germline, CDR1 MGHRA and CDR2 YSYEKL. This CDR3 is built from 18 residues. The CDR3 loop reads CASSQESSGGTGVYEQYF. CDR3 DNA: TGCGCCAGCAGCCAAGAATCCTCGGGGGGGACAGGGGTCTACGAGCAGTACTTC.

The rearrangement links TRBV2 to TRBJ2-7; D is undetermined. Germline assignment: CDR1 SNHLY and CDR2 FYNNEI. The CDR3 has 11 residues. V shed 6 bases and J shed 1 base, with 4 bases lying between them. CDR3 sequence (DNA): TGTGCCAGCAGGGAGTCCTACGAGCAGTACTTC. Its translation: CASRESYEQYF.

This clone was seen a handful of times. The genes are TRBV7-2 and TRBJ1-2, with TRBD1 matching 10 bases. CDR3 length equals 15 residues. Germline V gives CDR1 SGHTA, CDR2 FQGNSA. Trimming cost V 3 bases and J 4 bases; bases outside gene matches: 5. Here the CDR3 reads CASSFPGQGSYGYTF. The CDR3 DNA reads TGTGCCAGCAGCTTTCCGGGACAGGGGAGCTATGGCTACACCTTC.